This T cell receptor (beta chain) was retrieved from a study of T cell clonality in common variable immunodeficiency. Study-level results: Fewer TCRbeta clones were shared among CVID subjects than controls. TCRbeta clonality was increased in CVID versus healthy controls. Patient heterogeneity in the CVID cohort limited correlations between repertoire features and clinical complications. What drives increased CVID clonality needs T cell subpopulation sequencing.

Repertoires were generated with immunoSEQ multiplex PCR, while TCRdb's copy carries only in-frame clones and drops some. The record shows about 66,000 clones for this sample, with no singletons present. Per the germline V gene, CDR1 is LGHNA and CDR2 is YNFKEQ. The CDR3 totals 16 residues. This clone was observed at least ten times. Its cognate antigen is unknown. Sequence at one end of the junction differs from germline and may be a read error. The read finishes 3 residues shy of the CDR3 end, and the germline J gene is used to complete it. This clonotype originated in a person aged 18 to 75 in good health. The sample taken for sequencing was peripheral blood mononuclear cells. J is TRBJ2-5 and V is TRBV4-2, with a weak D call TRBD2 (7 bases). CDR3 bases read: TGCGCCAGCAGCCAAGATCCGCGCGGGGGCGCGAAGACC. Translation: CASSQDPRGGAKT. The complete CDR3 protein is CASSQDPRGGAKTQYF.